This T cell receptor (beta chain) originates from a study of blood T cells in healthy people across ages (dated by TCRdb to the mid-2010s). Looking at the study overall: In model experiments, template switching captured roughly one uniquely barcoded TCR beta cDNA molecule for every two T cells. The study measured age-related changes in TCR beta repertoire diversity using deep sequencing normalized with unique cDNA molecular identifiers. The donors were split into four age groups: young (average roughly 15 years), middle-aged (about 40), aged (more than 55) and long-lived (under 85). The study analyzed two additional independent replicas of 1 million unique cDNA reads from the same blood draw for two donors, one aged 18 to 30 and one aged 80 or older. General findings and caveats noted by the study authors: Since profiling was done on bulk unsorted PBMCs, naive and antigen-experienced compartments could not be conclusively compared. As age increased, observed TCR beta diversity per million T cells dropped in a roughly linear way, and a significant reduction was already evident by age approximately 40. A strong correlation was found between observed TCR beta diversity and the percentage of naive T cells measured by flow cytometry. Estimates of total diversity based on one million sequenced T cells were considered lower bounds and underestimates. Donor CMV infection status was unknown, potentially confounding age-related changes in expanded clonotypes. Compared with the aged group, the long-lived group had more naive CD4+ T cells, fewer expanded clones and increased TCR diversity, a pattern suggesting age selection.

This clonotype occurred a few times. There is no known antigen for this receptor. Per-base qualities were not stored, and no clone one base away is much larger. Library preparation employed 5' RACE. Instrument on record: Illumina HiSeq 2500. A second 7 to 11 cycle PCR used a sample-barcoded 5' primer and a J-beta primer mix. A unique molecular identifier was introduced onto each TCR beta cDNA molecule by a template-switch 5' adaptor carrying 12 random nucleotides. Each sample yielded at least 2.5 million CDR3-containing paired-end reads. First-strand cDNA synthesis was performed from all RNA using the Mint cDNA synthesis kit, with priming by a TRBC-specific oligonucleotide. Following uracil-DNA glycosylase treatment, a first 18-cycle PCR with universal primers M1SS and BC2_uni_R was performed on all cDNA. The study's own analysis went as follows. For normalization, 1 million high-quality reads, each with a distinct molecular identifier, were randomly selected from each sample. Instead of being binned into consensus sequences, reads with shared molecular identifiers were discarded. MiTCR, set to a Q25 quality threshold and the strictest error-elimination algorithm, was used for CDR3 identification, clonotype clustering and error correction. A nonparametric unseen species model with Euler transformation was used to estimate lower-bound total TCR beta diversity. TCRdb cleaned the public reads at Q25 with fastp, built clones with MiXCR and kept in-frame beta chains. Records with the same CDR3 protein are collapsed into one entry carrying the most frequent genes and DNA. TCRdb assigned the V and J calls; the authors' analysis was not used. In this sample the table shows some 560,000 distinct CDR3 sequences, about 26% of which occur a single time. Approximately 3.6% of the sample is in the top ten clones.

Systemically healthy Caucasian individuals from Russia, some 40 in total and aged roughly 6 to 100 years, were included as donors. Approximately 9 milliliters of peripheral blood were collected from each donor into EDTA-treated Vacutainer tubes. PBMCs were isolated by Ficoll-Paque density-gradient centrifugation, with at least 7 million obtained per sample. Total RNA was extracted from PBMCs with Trizol reagent, with at least 5.5 micrograms obtained per sample. The percentages of naive CD45RAhigh/CD27high T cells were determined by flow cytometry on a PBMC aliquot from every donor. The germline V gene yields LGHNT for CDR1 and FRNRAP for CDR2. V loses 0 bases, J loses 7 bases, and the germline ends lie 9 bases apart. There are 13 amino acids in the CDR3, from cysteine to phenylalanine inclusive. Only the CDR3 region is kept as DNA, spanning 39 bases read in frame from base 1. The sample was also linked to a second study, of T cells of mothers and their children. As the second paper documents: The donors were nine systemically healthy Caucasian individuals, made up of three mothers and their six children. cDNA synthesis used all of the extracted RNA, with roughly 1.6 ug of RNA in each 15 ul reaction. In the second PCR, the M1S primer introduced both the sample barcodes and 2-4 random nucleotides. Over 8.5 million TCR beta CDR3 reads came from each mother, compared with some 3 million reads from each child. In both related and unrelated pairs, thymic selection shapes the output of TCR recombination in a similar way, with inherited differences having only a minor effect. Normalized repertoire overlap in related mother-child pairs was always slightly higher than in unrelated mother-child pairs, but the difference was never significant. No persistent microchimeric T cell clones were found, with a detection sensitivity of roughly 99 clones per million clonotypes. To look for features that set related mother-child pairs apart from unrelated individuals, the researchers ran deep NGS to compare the TCR beta repertoires of mothers and children. The mean age was about 40 +/- 4 years for the mothers and approximately 11 +/- 4 years for the children. After adapter ligation was performed with NEBNext reagents, the libraries were sequenced on an Illumina HiSeq 2000 with 100+100 nt paired-end reads. To avoid cross-contamination, the mother libraries and the child libraries were prepared a month apart and sequenced in separate runs. Between 500,000 and 2,000,000 distinct TCR beta clonotypes were identified per donor. Naive TCR beta clonotypes were estimated from low-frequency clonotypes matched to each donor's FACS-determined naive share, without sorting.

The rearrangement combines TRBV12-5 with TRBJ1-2, and perhaps TRBD1 as D gene, on 5 matching bases. The sequence derives from a boy aged 2-15 years in good health. The source material was blood. The CDR3 region: CASGLVPGGGYTF. The bases are TGTGCTAGTGGTTTGGTACCCGGGGGTGGCTACACCTTC.